Below, 17 T cell receptor beta chains from the same sample are listed, as sequenced in a study of human T cells and chemical hapten exposure. Time point denoted: pre-sensitization, week 0. Treatment indicated: therapeutic diphenylcyclopropenone sensitization with weekly scalp DPC. TCRdb recomputed calls from the RACE reads with MiXCR, one row per CDR3 protein. Among a few hundred thousand distinct CDR3 sequences, roughly 6% were seen once, and the ten largest hold around 8.6%. The sample in question was whole blood, obtained in connection with sensitization to the hapten diphenylcyclopropenone (DPC). The receptors come from a woman aged 18-35 years with alopecia areata. Some clones in this sample may be carry-over from other donors' samples.

In its sample, this clonotype was seen a few times. The V and J genes are TRBV12-3 or TRBV12-4 and TRBJ2-5; maybe TRBD2 (5 bases). The CDR3 covers 14 residues. Trimming took 6 bases from V and 5 from J, leaving 16 bases between them. CDR3 in DNA: TGTGCCAGCAGATACTCGGGGATACGCGAGACCCAGTACTTC. As protein: CASRYSGIRETQYF.

At least ten counts were recorded for this clonotype. The CDR3 protein is CASSERGTESPLHF. The CDR3 nucleotides read TGTGCCAGCAGTGAGCGAGGGACAGAATCACCCCTCCACTTT. V gene TRBV4-2 combines with J gene TRBJ1-6; TRBD1 matches 7 bases. V lost 6 bases and J lost 10; bases outside the gene matches: 9. Germline loops: CDR1 LGHNA, CDR2 YNFKEQ. The CDR3 is made up of 14 amino acids.

V usage is TRBV6-2 or TRBV6-3 and J usage is TRBJ2-1, with D unclear. The CDR3 has 16 residues. V was cut by 5 bases and J by 6 bases, with 20 bases left in between. Germline V CDR1 and CDR2: MNHEY, SVGEGT. CDR3 amino acids: CASSSTPGFGSNEQFF. The CDR3 coding sequence is TGTGCCAGCAGTAGCACCCCGGGTTTTGGAAGCAATGAGCAGTTCTTC.

The V gene is TRBV6-2 or TRBV6-3, the J gene TRBJ2-7, with 7 nucleotides matching TRBD1. The CDR3 length is 16 residues. Germline trimming cut 2 bases from V and 4 bases from J; bases unmatched to any gene: 11. The germline CDR1 and CDR2 sequences are MNHEY and SVGEGT. This CDR3 is CASSYPPTGNQYEQYF. CDR3 in DNA: TGTGCCAGCAGTTACCCGCCGACAGGGAACCAATACGAGCAGTACTTC.

This clonotype occurred many times. This chain uses TRBV12-3 or TRBV12-4 with TRBJ1-5; the D is unclear. V was clipped by 6 bases and J by 4 bases, with 10 bases between them. This CDR3 spans 13 amino acids. CDR3 sequence (DNA): TGTGCCAGCAGCCGGGTGTGGAATCAGCCCCAGCATTTT. This gives the protein CASSRVWNQPQHF.

This clonotype was detected ten times or more. The rearrangement links TRBV5-4 to TRBJ2-4; TRBD1 aligns across 10 bases. The CDR3 covers 15 residues. The germline V gene has CDR1 SGHNT and CDR2 YYREEE (reference sequence). Trimming at V came to 3 bases and at J to 0 bases, leaving 0 bases not matched to a gene. In DNA form, the CDR3 reads TGTGCCAGCAGCTGGACAGGGGGAGCCAAAAACATTCAGTACTTC. Its translation is CASSWTGGAKNIQYF. Combining the CDR3 with reference TRBV5-4 and TRBJ2-4 gives the whole variable domain ETGVTQSPTHLIKTRGQQVTLRCSSQSGHNTVSWYQQALGQGPQFIFQYYREEENGRGNFPPRFSGLQFPNYSSELNVNALELDDSALYLCASSWTGGAKNIQYFGAGTRLSVL.

This rearrangement joins TRBV12-3 or TRBV12-4 to TRBJ1-6; TRBD1 matches at 9 bases. Trimming took 5 bases from V and 6 from J; bases not matched to a gene: 11. CDR3 size: 17 residues. This CDR3 reads CASSPHRGRNSNSPLHF. CDR3 bases: TGTGCCAGCAGTCCCCACAGGGGGCGCAATAGTAATTCACCCCTCCACTTT.

The gene calls are TRBV9 and TRBJ2-1; 8 bases agree with TRBD2. V was clipped by 3 bases and J by 10 bases; unmatched bases: 9. The length of the CDR3 is 14 residues. Looked up from germline, CDR1 is SGDLS and CDR2 is YYNGEE. The CDR3 sequence: CASSDGLARREQFF. The CDR3 DNA follows: TGTGCCAGCAGCGATGGACTAGCCCGTCGAGAGCAGTTCTTC. The full variable domain, in which reference TRBV9 and TRBJ2-1 provide the parts outside the CDR3, is DSGVTQTPKHLITATGQRVTLRCSPRSGDLSVYWYQQSLDQGLQFLIQYYNGEERAKGNILERFSAQQFPDLHSELNLSSLELGDSALYFCASSDGLARREQFFGPGTRLTVL.

The CDR3, as DNA: TGTGCCAGCAGTTTTCCGGACAGGGGAATTCAAAAACTGTTTTTT. The encoded protein is CASSFPDRGIQKLFF. The chain uses TRBV12-3 or TRBV12-4 and TRBJ1-4; 9 bases line up with TRBD1. The CDR3 is 15 residues long. V lost 3 bases to trimming and J lost 9 bases; unmatched junction nucleotides: 8.

This clonotype was counted between two and nine times. The chain is built from TRBV7-9 and TRBJ1-1; perhaps TRBD1 as D (5 bases). Germline assignment: CDR1 SEHNR and CDR2 FQNEAQ (reference sequence). V was shortened by 4 bases and J by 7 bases, with 7 bases between the two germline ends. CDR3 length: 11 amino acids. The CDR3 coding sequence is TGTGCCAGCAGCTATGACAGTGAAGCTTTCTTT. This sequence encodes CASSYDSEAFF.

The rearrangement links TRBV5-1 to TRBJ1-1; 7 bases are shared with TRBD1. The CDR3 runs 15 residues. Trimming at V came to 4 bases and at J to 2 bases, leaving 8 bases not matched to a gene. CDR1 and CDR2 (germline): SGHRS, YFSETQ. CDR3 DNA: TGCGCCAGCAGCCCGCCCGGGACAGTCAACACTGAAGCTTTCTTT. Protein sequence: CASSPPGTVNTEAFF.

This clonotype was found a few times. This rearrangement joins TRBV28 to TRBJ2-5; D is ambiguous. CDR1 and CDR2 from the germline V gene are MDHEN and SYDVKM. V was clipped by 7 bases and J by 7 bases, with 25 bases between them. This CDR3 has 16 residues. The CDR3 is CASTNLEETNLGTQYF. The CDR3 coding sequence is TGTGCCAGCACTAATCTCGAGGAAACCAACCTGGGGACCCAGTACTTC.

Only a few counts were recorded for this clonotype. The chain recombines TRBV12-3 or TRBV12-4 with TRBJ2-7, with 8 nucleotides matching TRBD2. The CDR3 consists of 14 residues. V gave up 3 bases and J gave up 9 bases; unmatched junction bases: 10. The CDR3 protein is CASSFPPPSGSQYF. The CDR3 DNA is TGTGCCAGCAGTTTCCCTCCCCCTAGCGGGTCGCAGTACTTC.

This clonotype was counted a few times. This rearrangement joins TRBV7-8 to TRBJ1-1, with D possibly matching TRBD1 (5 bases). CDR3 length equals 15 residues. The germline V and J ends were trimmed by 2 bases and 3 bases, with 13 bases remaining between them. Germline V gene data show CDR1 as SGHVS and CDR2 as FQNEAQ. CDR3: CASSLKGGVDTEAFF. The CDR3 bases are TGTGCCAGCAGCTTAAAAGGAGGGGTAGACACTGAAGCTTTCTTT. The variable domain in full, completed from reference TRBV7-8 and TRBJ1-1, reads GAGVSQSPRYKVAKRGQDVALRCDPISGHVSLFWYQQALGQGPEFLTYFQNEAQLDKSGLPSDRFFAERPEGSVSTLKIQRTQQEDSAVYLCASSLKGGVDTEAFFGQGTRLTVV.

This clonotype has ten or more counts. The chain links TRBV7-6 to TRBJ2-3, with D perhaps TRBD2 (6 bases). The germline CDR1 and CDR2 sequences are SGHVS and FNYEAQ. Trimming took off 3 bases at V and 2 bases at J, with 12 bases between the two ends. The CDR3 has 15 residues. The CDR3: CASSFGGQVTDTQYF. CDR3 coding DNA: TGTGCCAGCAGCTTCGGAGGGCAAGTCACAGATACGCAGTATTTT. Full variable domain (rest looked up from reference TRBV7-6 and TRBJ2-3): GAGVSQSPRYKVTKRGQDVALRCDPISGHVSLYWYRQALGQGPEFLTYFNYEAQQDKSGLPNDRFSAERPEGSISTLTIQRTEQRDSAMYRCASSFGGQVTDTQYFGPGTRLTVL.

This clonotype turned up a few times. CDR3: CASSQEPPASGGEYTQYF. CDR3 nucleotides: TGTGCCAGCAGCCAGGAACCACCCGCTAGCGGGGGGGAGTATACGCAGTATTTT. The chain employs TRBV3-1 and TRBJ2-3, with 12 bases aligning to TRBD2. This CDR3 contains 18 residues. CDR1 is LGHDT and CDR2 is YNNKEL in the germline V gene (reference sequence). V was pared by 3 bases and J by 7 bases, with 14 bases of the junction left unmatched.

This clonotype was recorded many times. This sequence joins TRBV5-6 and TRBJ2-6; D gene ambiguous. Trimming removed 4 bases from V and 0 bases from J, with 11 bases in between. The CDR3 covers 16 residues. Per the germline V gene, CDR1 is SGHDT and CDR2 is YYEEEE. In nucleotides, the CDR3 is TGTGCCAGCAGCCTTGAGAGCCCCTCTGGGGCCAACGTCCTGACTTTC. Translated: CASSLESPSGANVLTF.